This T cell receptor (beta chain) was obtained from a study of blood T cell repertoires in COVID-19. Turning to the study itself: From the United States, Italy and Spain came samples of acute and convalescent COVID-19. The analysed material was cDNA or gDNA that came from T cells, B-cell-depleted T cells, or PBMCs.

Original analysis: Using reference gene primer amplification, nucleated cell counts were estimated. The method was immunoSEQ multiplex PCR; TCRdb's version includes in-frame clones alone and lacks a portion of them. That table furnishes V, J and clone size, whereas the DNA furnished D and trimming. The sample records roughly 40,000 clones, 70% to 90% being singletons. Trimming took 1 base from V and 5 from J, leaving 8 bases between them. The CDR3 runs to 14 residues. CDR1 and CDR2 (germline): LNHDA, SQIVND (reference sequence). This TCR came from a human donor in a cohort sampled during active COVID-19. The chain couples TRBV19 to TRBJ2-2; D not resolved. Sequences were obtained from peripheral blood. Here the CDR3 reads CASSIVGSTGELFF. CDR3 nucleotide sequence: TGTGCCAGTAGTATAGTCGGGTCAACCGGGGAGCTGTTTTTT.